This note documents a single T cell receptor (beta chain) sequence. Those enrolled, adults aged roughly 18 to 89 years, came from roughly 23 US areas. Self-reported history from a screening survey and questionnaire set each donor's cohort. In Cohort 3, a recovered donor had either two negative PCRs, clearance, or symptom resolution. These data are taken from a study of blood T cell repertoires in COVID-19. Germline CDR1 SNHLY, CDR2 FYNNEI. Trimming cost V 4 bases and J 7 bases, with 11 bases left between them. The CDR3 contains 13 residues. Sequencing used immunoSEQ multiplex PCR; TCRdb keeps in-frame clones, though not all of them. The sample contains about 320,000 clones, around 90% of which appear only once.

The specimen sequenced was PBMCs or T cells enriched from blood (not recorded which). This chain uses TRBV2 with TRBJ1-5, with D tentatively TRBD1 (5 bases). This receptor was obtained from a man aged 55-75 years who had recovered from COVID-19. This CDR3 is CASSGSPGQPQHF. The CDR3 DNA sequence: TGTGCCAGCAGTGGGAGTCCAGGGCAGCCCCAGCATTTT.